The 3 T cell receptor beta chains below were found in one sample sequenced in a study of control samples from healthy donors and cancer patients (dated by TCRdb to about 2020). Library preparation was by the immunoSEQ multiplex PCR assay. TCRdb holds this immuneACCESS table with in-frame rearrangements only. Some clones are missing; in checked studies, unresolved V genes explain under half, and the rest has no known cause. This sample has 100,000 to 150,000 clones in its table, and 80% to 95% of those were observed once. Clones ranked in the top ten supply about 2.2% of the sample. The sample was blood. These receptors originate from a woman aged 50 to 60 in good health.

This clone is a singleton in its sample. The CDR3 protein is CAISDSKGWGAGETQYF. The DNA for the CDR3 is TGTGCCATCAGTGATTCTAAGGGTTGGGGGGCCGGAGAGACCCAGTACTTC. The chain links TRBV10-3 to TRBJ2-5; D may be TRBD1 or TRBD2 (6 bases each). Germline V gives CDR1 ENHRY, CDR2 SYGVKD. The CDR3 covers 17 residues. The V end lost 3 bases, the J end lost 4 bases, and 21 bases lay between the germline ends.

The chain uses TRBV6-2 or TRBV6-3 and TRBJ2-2, with 7 nucleotides matching TRBD1. This CDR3 contains 14 residues. The V gene's germline CDR1 is MNHEY and CDR2 SVGEGT. V trimming: 1 base; J trimming: 7 bases; junction bases outside the gene matches: 3. The CDR3 nucleotides read TGTGCCAGCAGTTACTGGACAGGAGGCGGGGAGCTGTTTTTT. Translated, it gives CASSYWTGGGELFF.

The chain couples TRBV5-1 to TRBJ2-7; D gene uncertain. This CDR3 contains 13 residues. Germline lookup yields CDR1 SGHRS and CDR2 YFSETQ. V lost 0 bases, J lost 1 base, and 5 bases lay in between. The CDR3, as DNA: TGCGCCAGCAGCTTGGCCAAGTCCTACGAGCAGTACTTC. Protein: CASSLAKSYEQYF.